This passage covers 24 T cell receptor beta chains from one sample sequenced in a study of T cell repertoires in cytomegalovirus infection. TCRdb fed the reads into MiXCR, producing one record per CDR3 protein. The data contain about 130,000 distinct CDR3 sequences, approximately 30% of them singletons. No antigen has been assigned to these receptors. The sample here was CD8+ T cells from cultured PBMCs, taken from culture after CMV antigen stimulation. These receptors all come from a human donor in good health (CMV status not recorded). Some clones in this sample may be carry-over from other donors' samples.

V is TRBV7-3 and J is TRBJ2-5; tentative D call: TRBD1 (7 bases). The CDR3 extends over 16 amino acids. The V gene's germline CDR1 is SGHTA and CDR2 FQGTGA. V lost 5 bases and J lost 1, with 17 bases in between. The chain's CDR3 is CASSPGGSGPQETQYF. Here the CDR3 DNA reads TGTGCCAGCAGCCCAGGGGGTAGCGGACCCCAAGAGACCCAGTACTTC.

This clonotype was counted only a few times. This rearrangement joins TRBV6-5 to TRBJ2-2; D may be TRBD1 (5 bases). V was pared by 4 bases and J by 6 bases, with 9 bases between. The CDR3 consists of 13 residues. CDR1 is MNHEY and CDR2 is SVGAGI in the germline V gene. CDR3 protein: CASSSGLSGELFF. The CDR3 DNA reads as TGTGCCAGCAGTTCAGGGTTATCCGGGGAGCTGTTTTTT.

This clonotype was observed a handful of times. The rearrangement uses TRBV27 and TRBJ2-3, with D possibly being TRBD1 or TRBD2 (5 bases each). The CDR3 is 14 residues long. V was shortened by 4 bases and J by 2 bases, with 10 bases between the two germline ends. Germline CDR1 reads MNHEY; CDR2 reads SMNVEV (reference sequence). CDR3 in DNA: TGTGCCAGCAGTTGGGACCGCCCCACAGATACGCAGTATTTT. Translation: CASSWDRPTDTQYF.

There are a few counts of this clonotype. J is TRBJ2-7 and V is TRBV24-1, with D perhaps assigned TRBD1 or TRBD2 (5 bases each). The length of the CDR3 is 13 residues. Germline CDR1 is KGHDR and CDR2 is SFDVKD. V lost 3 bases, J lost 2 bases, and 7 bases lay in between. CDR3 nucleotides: TGTGCCACCAGTGATGGGACGCCCTACGAGCAGTACTTC. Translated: CATSDGTPYEQYF.

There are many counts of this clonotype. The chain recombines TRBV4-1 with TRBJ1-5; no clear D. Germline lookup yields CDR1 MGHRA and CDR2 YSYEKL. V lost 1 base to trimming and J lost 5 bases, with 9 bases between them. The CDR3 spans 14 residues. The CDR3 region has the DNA TGCGCCAGCAGCCAAGTGGCGGGAGATCAGCCCCAGCATTTT. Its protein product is CASSQVAGDQPQHF.

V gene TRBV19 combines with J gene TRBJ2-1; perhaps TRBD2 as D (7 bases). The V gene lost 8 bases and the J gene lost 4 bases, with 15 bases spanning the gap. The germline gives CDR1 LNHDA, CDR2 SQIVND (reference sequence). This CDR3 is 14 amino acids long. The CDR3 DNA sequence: TGTGCCAGTGCCCCGGCGGGGGCGTACAATGAGCAGTTCTTC. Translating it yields CASAPAGAYNEQFF.

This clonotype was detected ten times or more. The CDR3 DNA follows: TGTGCCAGCAGCTCCCGACTAGCGGGGGGTGAGCAGTTCTTC. Its translation is CASSSRLAGGEQFF. This rearrangement joins TRBV7-3 to TRBJ2-1, with 13 bases lining up with TRBD2. This CDR3 region has 14 residues. Per the germline V gene, CDR1 is SGHTA and CDR2 is FQGTGA. V was clipped by 4 bases and J by 9 bases; unmatched bases: 3.

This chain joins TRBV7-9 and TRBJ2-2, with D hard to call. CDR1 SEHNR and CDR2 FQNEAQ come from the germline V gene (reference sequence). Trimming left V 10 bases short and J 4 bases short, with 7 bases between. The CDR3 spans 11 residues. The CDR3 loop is CATSRTGELFF. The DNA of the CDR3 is TGTGCCACTTCACGCACCGGGGAGCTGTTTTTT. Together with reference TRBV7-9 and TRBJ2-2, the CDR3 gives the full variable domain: DTGVSQNPRHKITKRGQNVTFRCDPISEHNRLYWYRQTLGQGPEFLTYFQNEAQLEKSRLLSDRFSAERPKGSFSTLEIQRTEQGDSAMYLCATSRTGELFFGEGSRLTVL.

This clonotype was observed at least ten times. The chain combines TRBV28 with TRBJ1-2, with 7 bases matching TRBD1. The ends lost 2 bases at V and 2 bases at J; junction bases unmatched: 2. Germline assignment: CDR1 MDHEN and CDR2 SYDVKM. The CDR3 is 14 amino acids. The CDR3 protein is CASSLQGDNYGYTF. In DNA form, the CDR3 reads TGTGCCAGCAGTTTACAGGGGGACAACTATGGCTACACCTTC.

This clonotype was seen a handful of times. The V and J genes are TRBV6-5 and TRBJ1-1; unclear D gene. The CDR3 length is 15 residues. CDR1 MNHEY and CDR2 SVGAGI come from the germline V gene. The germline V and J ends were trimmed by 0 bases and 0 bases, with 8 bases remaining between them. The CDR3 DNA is TGTGCCAGCAGTTACTCAGACGCTTTGAACACTGAAGCTTTCTTT. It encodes CASSYSDALNTEAFF.

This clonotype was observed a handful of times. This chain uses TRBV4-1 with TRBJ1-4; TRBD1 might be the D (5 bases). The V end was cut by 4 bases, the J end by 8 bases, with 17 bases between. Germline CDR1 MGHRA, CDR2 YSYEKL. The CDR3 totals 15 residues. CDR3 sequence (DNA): TGCGCCAGCAGCCCTCCAGGAGGGGCCGAGGAAAAACTGTTTTTT. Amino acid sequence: CASSPPGGAEEKLFF.

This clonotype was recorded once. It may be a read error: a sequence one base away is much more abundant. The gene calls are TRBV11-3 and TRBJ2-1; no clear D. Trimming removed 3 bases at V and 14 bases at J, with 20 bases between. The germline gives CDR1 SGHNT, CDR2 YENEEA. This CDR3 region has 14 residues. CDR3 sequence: CASSFESPRQEKFF. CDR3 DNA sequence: TGTGCCAGCAGCTTCGAGTCCCCTCGGCAGGAGAAGTTCTTC.

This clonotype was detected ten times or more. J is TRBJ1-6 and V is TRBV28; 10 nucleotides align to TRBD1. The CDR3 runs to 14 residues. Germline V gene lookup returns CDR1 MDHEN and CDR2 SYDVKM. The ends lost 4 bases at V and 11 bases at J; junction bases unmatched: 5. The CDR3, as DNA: TGTGCCAGCAGTTCCCGGGACAGGGGTACACCCCTCCACTTT. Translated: CASSSRDRGTPLHF.

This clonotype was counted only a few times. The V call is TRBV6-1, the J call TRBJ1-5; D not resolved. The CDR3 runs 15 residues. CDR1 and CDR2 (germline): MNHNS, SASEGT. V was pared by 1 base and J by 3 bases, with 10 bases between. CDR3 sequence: CASSEVWSVNQPQHF. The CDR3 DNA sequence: TGTGCCAGCAGTGAAGTTTGGTCTGTCAATCAGCCCCAGCATTTT.

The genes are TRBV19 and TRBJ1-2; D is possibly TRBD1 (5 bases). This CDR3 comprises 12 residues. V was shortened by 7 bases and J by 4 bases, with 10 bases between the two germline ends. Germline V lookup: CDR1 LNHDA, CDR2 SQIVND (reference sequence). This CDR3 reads CASNEGPYGYTF. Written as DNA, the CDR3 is TGTGCCAGTAATGAGGGACCCTATGGCTACACCTTC.

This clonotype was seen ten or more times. The CDR3 protein is CASSLWSSGGNEQFF. Written as DNA, the CDR3 is TGTGCCAGCAGCTTATGGTCTAGCGGGGGGAATGAGCAGTTCTTC. The chain joins TRBV7-6 to TRBJ2-1; 11 bases align to TRBD2. The V gene's germline CDR1 is SGHVS and CDR2 FNYEAQ. The junction had 4 bases not matched to a gene; V was cut back by 2 bases and J by 7 bases. This CDR3 has 15 residues.

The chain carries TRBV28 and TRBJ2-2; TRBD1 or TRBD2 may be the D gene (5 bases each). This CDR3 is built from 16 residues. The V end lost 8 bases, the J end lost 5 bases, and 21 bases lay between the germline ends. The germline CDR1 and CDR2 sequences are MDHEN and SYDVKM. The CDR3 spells CASGPFWQGPTGELFF. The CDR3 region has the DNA TGTGCCAGCGGACCTTTCTGGCAGGGACCAACCGGGGAGCTGTTTTTT.

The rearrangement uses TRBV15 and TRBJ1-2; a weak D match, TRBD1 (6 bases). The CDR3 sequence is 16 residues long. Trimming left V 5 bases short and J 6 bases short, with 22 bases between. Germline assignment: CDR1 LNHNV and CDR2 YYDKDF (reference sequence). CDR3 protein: CATSPYERTGANGYTF. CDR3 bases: TGTGCCACCAGCCCCTATGAGAGGACGGGGGCTAATGGCTACACCTTC.

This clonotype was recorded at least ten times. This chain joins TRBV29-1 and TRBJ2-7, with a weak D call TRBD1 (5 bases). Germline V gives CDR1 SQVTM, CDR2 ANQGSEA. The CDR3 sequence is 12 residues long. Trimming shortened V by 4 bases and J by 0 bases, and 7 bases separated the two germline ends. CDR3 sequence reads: CSVGQFSYEQYF. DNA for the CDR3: TGCAGCGTTGGACAGTTCTCCTACGAGCAGTACTTC.

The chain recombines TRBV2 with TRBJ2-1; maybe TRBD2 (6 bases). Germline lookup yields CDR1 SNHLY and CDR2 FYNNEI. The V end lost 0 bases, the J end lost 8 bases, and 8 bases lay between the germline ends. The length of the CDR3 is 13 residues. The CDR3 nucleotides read TGTGCCAGCAGTGAAGCTCGGGGGTATGAGCAGTTCTTC. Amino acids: CASSEARGYEQFF.

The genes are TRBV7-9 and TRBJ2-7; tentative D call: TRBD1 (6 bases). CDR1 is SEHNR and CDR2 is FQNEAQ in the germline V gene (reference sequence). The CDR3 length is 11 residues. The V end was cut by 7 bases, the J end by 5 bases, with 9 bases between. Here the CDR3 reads CASTQGNEQYF. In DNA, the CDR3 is TGTGCCAGCACCCAGGGGAACGAGCAGTACTTC.

In nucleotides, the CDR3 is TGTGCCAGCAGTTTGTGGGTAGATCTTGGAAATTCACCCCTCCACTTT. It encodes CASSLWVDLGNSPLHF. The V gene is TRBV28, the J gene TRBJ1-6; unclear D gene. CDR1 is MDHEN, CDR2 SYDVKM, per germline. Between the trimmed V and J ends, which lost 3 bases and 7 bases, there was a span of 16 bases. The CDR3 covers 16 residues.

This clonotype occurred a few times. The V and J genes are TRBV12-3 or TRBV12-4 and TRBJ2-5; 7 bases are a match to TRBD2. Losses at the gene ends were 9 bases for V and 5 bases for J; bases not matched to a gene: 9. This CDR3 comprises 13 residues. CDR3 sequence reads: CASSPGGVETQYF. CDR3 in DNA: TGTGCCAGTAGCCCGGGGGGAGTCGAGACCCAGTACTTC.

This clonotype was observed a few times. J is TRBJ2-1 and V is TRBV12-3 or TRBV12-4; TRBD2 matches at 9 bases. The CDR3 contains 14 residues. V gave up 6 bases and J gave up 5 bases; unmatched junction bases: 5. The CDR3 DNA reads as TGTGCCAGCAGAGATAGCGGGGGCCACAATGAGCAGTTCTTC. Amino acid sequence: CASRDSGGHNEQFF.